This T cell receptor (beta chain) was profiled in a study of vaccination effects on CD4 cells after COVID-19. Study findings and constraints: Among infection- and vaccine-induced clones, marked clonal contraction occurred late after vaccination.

Antigen-specific CD4+ T cells were expanded (with viral peptide pools) by the ViraFEST assay ahead of sequencing. The culture ran for nine to eleven days, and then CD4+ T cells were isolated. The vaccine given was either BNT162b2 or mRNA-1273, in two doses. Absence of prior SARS-CoV-2 infection characterized the vaccine recipients, who showed negative nucleocapsid antibodies. Profiled with immunoSEQ multiplex PCR; TCRdb holds only in-frame clones, not every one. The sample holds under 35,000 clones; approximately 71% are singletons and the top ten take approximately 10%. Details on this clone: Its matching antigen is unknown.

The CDR3 has 12 amino acids. Trimming cost V 5 bases and J 4 bases, with 6 bases left between them. The germline gives CDR1 MNHEY, CDR2 SVGEGT. V and J are TRBV6-2 or TRBV6-3 and TRBJ1-5, with D unresolved. The clonotype was recovered from a human donor who received a COVID-19 vaccine. The material sequenced was CD4+ T cells from PBMCs cultured with HCoV-NL63 spike peptides, taken after COVID-19 vaccination. CDR3 amino acids: CASSTYNQPQHF. DNA of the CDR3: TGTGCCAGCAGTACATATAATCAGCCCCAGCATTTT.